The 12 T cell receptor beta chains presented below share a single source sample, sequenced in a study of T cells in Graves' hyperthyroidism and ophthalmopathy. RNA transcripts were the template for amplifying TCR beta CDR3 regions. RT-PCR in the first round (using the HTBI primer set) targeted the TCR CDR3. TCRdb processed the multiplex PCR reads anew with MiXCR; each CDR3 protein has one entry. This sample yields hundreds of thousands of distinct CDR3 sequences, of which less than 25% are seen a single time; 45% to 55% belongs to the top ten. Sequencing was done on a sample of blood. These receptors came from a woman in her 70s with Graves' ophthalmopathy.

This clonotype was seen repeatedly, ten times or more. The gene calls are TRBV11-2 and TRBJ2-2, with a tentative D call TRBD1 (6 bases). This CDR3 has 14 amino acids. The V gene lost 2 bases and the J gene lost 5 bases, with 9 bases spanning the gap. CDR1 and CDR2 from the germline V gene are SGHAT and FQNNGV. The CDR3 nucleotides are TGTGCCAGCAGCTTACTGGGGGCAACCGGGGAGCTGTTTTTT. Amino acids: CASSLLGATGELFF.

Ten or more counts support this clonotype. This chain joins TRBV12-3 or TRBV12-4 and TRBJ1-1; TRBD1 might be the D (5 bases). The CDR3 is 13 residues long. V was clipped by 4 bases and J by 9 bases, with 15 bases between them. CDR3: CASSSGQISQAFF. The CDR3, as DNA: TGTGCCAGCAGTTCCGGACAAATTAGTCAAGCTTTCTTT.

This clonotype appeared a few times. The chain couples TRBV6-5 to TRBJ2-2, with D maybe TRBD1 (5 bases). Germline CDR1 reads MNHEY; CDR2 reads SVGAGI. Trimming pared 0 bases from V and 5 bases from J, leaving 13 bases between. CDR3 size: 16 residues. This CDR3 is CASSYSWGRGTGELFF. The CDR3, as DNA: TGTGCCAGCAGTTACTCTTGGGGCAGAGGTACCGGGGAGCTGTTTTTT.

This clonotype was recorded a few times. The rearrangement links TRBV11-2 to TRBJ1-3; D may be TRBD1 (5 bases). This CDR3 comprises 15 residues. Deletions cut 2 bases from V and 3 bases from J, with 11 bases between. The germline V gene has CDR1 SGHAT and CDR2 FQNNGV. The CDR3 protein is CASSLLSGGGNTIYF. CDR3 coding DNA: TGTGCCAGCAGCTTATTAAGCGGGGGTGGAAACACCATATATTTT.

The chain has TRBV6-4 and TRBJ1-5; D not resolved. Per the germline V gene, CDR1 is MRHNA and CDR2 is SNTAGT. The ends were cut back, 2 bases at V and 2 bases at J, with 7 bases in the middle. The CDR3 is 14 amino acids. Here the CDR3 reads CASSDEWRNQPQHF. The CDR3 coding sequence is TGTGCCAGCAGTGACGAGTGGCGCAATCAGCCCCAGCATTTT.

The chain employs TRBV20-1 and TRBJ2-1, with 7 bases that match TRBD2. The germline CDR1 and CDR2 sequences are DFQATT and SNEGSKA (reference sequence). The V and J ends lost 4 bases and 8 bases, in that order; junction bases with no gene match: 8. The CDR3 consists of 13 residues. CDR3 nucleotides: TGCAGTGCTAACTATGGGGCGGGGGATGAGCAGTTCTTC. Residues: CSANYGAGDEQFF.

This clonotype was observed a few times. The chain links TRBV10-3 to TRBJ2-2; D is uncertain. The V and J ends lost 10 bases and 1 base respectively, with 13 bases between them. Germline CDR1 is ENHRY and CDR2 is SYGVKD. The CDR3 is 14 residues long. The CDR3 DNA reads TGTGCCACTACCCCCAAGAAGAACACCGGGGAGCTGTTTTTT. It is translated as CATTPKKNTGELFF.

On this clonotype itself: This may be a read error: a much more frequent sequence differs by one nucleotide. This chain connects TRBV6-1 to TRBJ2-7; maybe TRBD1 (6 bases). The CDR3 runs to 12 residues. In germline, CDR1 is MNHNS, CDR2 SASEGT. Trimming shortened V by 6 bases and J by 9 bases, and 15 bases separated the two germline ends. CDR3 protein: CASRPGDGAQYF. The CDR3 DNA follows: TGTGCCAGCAGACCAGGGGACGGCGCGCAGTACTTC.

The CDR3 nucleotides read TGCGCCAGCAGCGCTTCTAGCATCGGTGAGCAGTTCTTC. Its protein product is CASSASSIGEQFF. The V gene is TRBV5-1, the J gene TRBJ2-1, with D tentatively TRBD2 (5 bases). Germline CDR1 and CDR2: SGHRS and YFSETQ. V lost 4 bases to trimming and J lost 9 bases, with 14 bases between them. This CDR3 is 13 amino acids long.

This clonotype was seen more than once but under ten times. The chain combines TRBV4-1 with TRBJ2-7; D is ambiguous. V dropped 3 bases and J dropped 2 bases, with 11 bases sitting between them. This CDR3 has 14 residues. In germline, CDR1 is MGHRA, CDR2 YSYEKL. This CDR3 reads CASSQRIGPYEQYF. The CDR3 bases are TGCGCCAGCAGCCAGAGGATTGGCCCCTACGAGCAGTACTTC.

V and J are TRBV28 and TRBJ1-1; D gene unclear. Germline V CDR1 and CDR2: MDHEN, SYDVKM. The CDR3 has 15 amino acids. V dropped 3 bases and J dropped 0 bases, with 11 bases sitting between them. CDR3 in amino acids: CASSFYTAVNTEAFF. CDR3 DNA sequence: TGTGCCAGCAGTTTTTATACGGCAGTGAACACTGAAGCTTTCTTT.

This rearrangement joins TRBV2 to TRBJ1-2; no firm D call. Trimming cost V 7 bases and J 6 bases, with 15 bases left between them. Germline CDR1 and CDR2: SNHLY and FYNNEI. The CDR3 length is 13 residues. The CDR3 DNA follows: TGTGCCAGCACCTTCACTCTCACCCATGGCTACACCTTC. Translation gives CASTFTLTHGYTF.